Shown below are 11 T cell receptor beta chains from a single sample sequenced in a study of HIV-infected children after antiretroviral therapy interruption. A 3' RACE protocol on RNA, with unique molecular identifiers, produced the TCR library. Each CDR3 protein is one row after TCRdb ran MiXCR on the 3' RACE reads. This repertoire shows 5,500 to 8,000 distinct CDR3 sequences, about 15% found once; its top ten account for roughly an eighth. Described treatment: PENTA 11 planned treatment interruption arm or continuous ART arm. The sequencing used CD45RO+ CD8+ T cells from PBMCs, pooled from several time points, collected from a donor given antiretroviral therapy, either interrupted or continuous. Noted subset: memory CD8+ CD45RO+ CD45RA- T cells. The receptors originated from a pool of human donors with HIV.

This clonotype rates as medium-sized. This chain joins TRBV20-1 and TRBJ2-7; 10 bases agree with TRBD1. CDR1 is DFQATT and CDR2 is SNEGSKA in the germline V gene (reference sequence). The CDR3 is made up of 12 amino acids. Unmatched junction bases numbered 7, after V lost 5 bases and J lost 9 bases. CDR3 bases: TGCAGTGCTGGACAGGGGGGGAGCGTGCAGTACTTC. Residues: CSAGQGGSVQYF.

This sequence joins TRBV20-1 and TRBJ2-1; tentative D call: TRBD2 (6 bases). V dropped 1 base and J dropped 5 bases, with 24 bases sitting between them. This CDR3 contains 18 residues. CDR1 is DFQATT and CDR2 is SNEGSKA in the germline V gene (reference sequence). The CDR3 region has the DNA TGCAGTGCTAGAGGCCCACCTTTTTGGCGGAGGGCCAACAATGAGCAGTTCTTC. Its translation is CSARGPPFWRRANNEQFF.

This sequence joins TRBV20-1 and TRBJ1-5; tentative D call: TRBD1 (6 bases). Trimming shortened V by 3 bases and J by 3 bases, and 9 bases separated the two germline ends. The CDR3 runs to 13 residues. Germline-derived CDR1 and CDR2 are DFQATT and SNEGSKA (reference sequence). CDR3: CSASRDNNQPQHF. DNA of the CDR3: TGCAGTGCTAGCAGGGACAACAATCAGCCCCAGCATTTT.

This clonotype showed up many times. This chain connects TRBV7-3 to TRBJ2-1; 9 bases agree with TRBD1. Germline CDR1 reads SGHTA; CDR2 reads FQGTGA. After removal of 1 base from V and 8 bases from J, the junction contained 6 bases not matched to a gene. The CDR3 totals 15 residues. CDR3 region: CASSLMGQGRDEQFF. The CDR3 DNA follows: TGTGCCAGCAGCTTAATGGGACAGGGTAGGGATGAGCAGTTCTTC.

This chain joins TRBV24-1 and TRBJ2-3, with TRBD2 identical over 8 bases. V shed 9 bases, J shed 3 bases, and the junction held 10 bases outside the gene matches. Germline assignment: CDR1 KGHDR and CDR2 SFDVKD. The CDR3 is 15 amino acids. The CDR3 DNA follows: TGTGCCACCGCCGAGCGGGGGCAAAGGACAGATACGCAGTATTTT. This translates into CATAERGQRTDTQYF.

This clonotype was seen at least ten times. DNA of the CDR3: TGTGCCAGCAGCTTCGGACTAGTGGGTTACGAGCAGTACTTC. This sequence encodes CASSFGLVGYEQYF. The chain recombines TRBV11-2 with TRBJ2-7; 7 positions match TRBD2. Looked up from germline, CDR1 is SGHAT and CDR2 is FQNNGV. The CDR3 loop spans 14 amino acids. V lost 3 bases to trimming and J lost 4 bases; unmatched junction nucleotides: 6.

This clonotype was counted many times. An end of the junction does not agree with germline; a read error may underlie this. CDR3 protein: CASSYSQPSGSTHTQYF. The CDR3 nucleotides are TGTGCCAGCAGTTATAGCCAACCCAGCGGGAGCACACATACGCAGTATTTT. This chain links TRBV6-6 with TRBJ2-3; 8 bases line up with TRBD2. The germline CDR1 and CDR2 sequences are MNHNY and SVGAGI (reference sequence). The CDR3 covers 17 residues.

This clonotype came up many times. This chain uses TRBV6-4 with TRBJ1-2; D possibly corresponds to TRBD1 (5 bases). Between the trimmed V and J ends, which lost 6 bases and 4 bases, there was a span of 12 bases. CDR3 length: 13 residues. The V gene's germline CDR1 is MRHNA and CDR2 SNTAGT. CDR3 sequence reads: CASSPGGGYGYTF. DNA for the CDR3: TGTGCCAGCAGCCCGGGGGGGGGCTATGGCTACACCTTC.

This clonotype was counted ten times or more. This chain connects TRBV7-9 to TRBJ2-7; TRBD1 matches at 10 bases. CDR1 is SEHNR, CDR2 FQNEAQ, per germline (reference sequence). The CDR3 is 16 amino acids. J was trimmed by 5 bases and V by 3 bases; bases with no gene match: 10. The CDR3 loop reads CASSFYTGTGDNEQYF. The CDR3 DNA sequence: TGTGCCAGCAGCTTTTATACCGGGACAGGGGACAACGAGCAGTACTTC. Drawing the rest from reference TRBV7-9 and TRBJ2-7, the complete variable domain is DTGVSQNPRHKITKRGQNVTFRCDPISEHNRLYWYRQTLGQGPEFLTYFQNEAQLEKSRLLSDRFSAERPKGSFSTLEIQRTEQGDSAMYLCASSFYTGTGDNEQYFGPGTRLTVT.

This clonotype was detected a few times. The chain uses TRBV7-4 and TRBJ2-1; 8 bases are a match to TRBD1. Germline CDR1 is SGHVT and CDR2 is SQSDAQ. The CDR3 has 15 residues. Losses at the gene ends were 5 bases for V and 3 bases for J; bases not matched to a gene: 6. CDR3 in DNA: TGTGCCAGCAGCATGGACAGGGCAAACTACAATGAGCAGTTCTTC. The encoded protein is CASSMDRANYNEQFF.

The sample holds many counts of this clonotype. V gene TRBV6-1 combines with J gene TRBJ2-1, with D unclear. V gave up 1 base and J gave up 9 bases, with 4 bases separating them. The CDR3 length is 11 residues. Germline CDR1 is MNHNS and CDR2 is SASEGT. The CDR3 is CASSEGFEQFF. CDR3 DNA: TGTGCCAGCAGTGAAGGGTTTGAGCAGTTCTTC.